Following are 31 T cell receptor beta chains from one sample sequenced in a study of blood T cells in healthy people across ages. Together with a sample-barcoded 5' primer, a J-beta primer mix was included in a second PCR lasting about 7 to 12 cycles. TCRdb recomputed calls from the 5' RACE reads with MiXCR, one row per CDR3 protein. The repertoire holds more than 1 million distinct CDR3 sequences, with under 55% as singletons. Sequenced sample: blood. The receptors originated from a woman aged 60 to 75 in good health.

V gene TRBV6-5 combines with J gene TRBJ2-6; a possible D gene is TRBD1 (5 bases). The CDR3 totals 16 residues. Trimming stripped 5 bases from V and 4 bases from J, with 15 bases between. Per germline, CDR1 MNHEY and CDR2 SVGAGI. In DNA, the CDR3 is TGTGCCAGCAGTCCCTTCAGGGCTTCCGGGGCCAACGTCCTGACTTTC. This sequence encodes CASSPFRASGANVLTF.

This clonotype was found many times. The CDR3 spells CAISELAHYGYTF. CDR3 bases: TGTGCCATCAGTGAACTGGCCCACTATGGCTACACCTTC. This chain uses TRBV10-3 with TRBJ1-2; D remains unclear. Germline V lookup: CDR1 ENHRY, CDR2 SYGVKD. Trimming removed 3 bases from V and 3 bases from J, with 8 bases in between. The CDR3 totals 13 residues.

Concerning this clonotype itself: A clone one base away is much larger, so this may be a read error. The chain carries TRBV5-1 and TRBJ2-3; 13 nucleotides line up with TRBD2. The germline gives CDR1 SGHRS, CDR2 YFSETQ. The CDR3 is 16 amino acids. The CDR3 spells CASSLLAGGFTETQYF. In DNA, the CDR3 is TGCGCCAGCAGCTTACTAGCGGGAGGGTTTACAGAGACGCAGTATTTT.

A few counts support this clonotype. This sequence joins TRBV5-1 and TRBJ2-1, with TRBD2 matching 8 bases. CDR1 is SGHRS and CDR2 is YFSETQ in the germline V gene. Trimming cost V 0 bases and J 4 bases; bases outside gene matches: 3. The CDR3 is made up of 15 amino acids. In nucleotides, the CDR3 is TGCGCCAGCAGCTTGGAAAGCGGGAGTTACAATGAGCAGTTCTTC. Translating gives CASSLESGSYNEQFF.

The gene calls are TRBV29-1 and TRBJ2-3, with 9 bases matching TRBD1. Unmatched junction bases numbered 5, after V lost 6 bases and J lost 1 base. This CDR3 has 14 amino acids. From germline, CDR1 is SQVTM and CDR2 ANQGSEA. The CDR3 nucleotides read TGCAGCGTAGACAGGGGGGGAGGCACAGATACGCAGTATTTT. Residues: CSVDRGGGTDTQYF.

CDR3 protein: CASNPEISGRARDIQYF. The DNA for the CDR3 is TGCGCCAGCAACCCGGAGATAAGCGGGAGGGCTCGGGACATTCAGTACTTC. This chain uses TRBV5-1 with TRBJ2-5, with 10 positions matching TRBD2. The J call may not be correct, given that the DNA end is closer to TRBJ2-4. This CDR3 region has 17 residues. Germline CDR1 SGHRS, CDR2 YFSETQ.

The chain joins TRBV20-1 to TRBJ2-7; D possibly corresponds to TRBD1 (5 bases). The V end was cut by 6 bases, the J end by 4 bases, with 16 bases between. CDR1 and CDR2 (germline): DFQATT, SNEGSKA (reference sequence). There are 13 residues in the CDR3. The CDR3 DNA follows: TGCAGTGCACTTGCCGACAGTTCGTACGAGCAGTACTTC. Protein sequence: CSALADSSYEQYF.

The chain links TRBV20-1 to TRBJ1-5; 10 bases align to TRBD1. Germline-derived CDR1 and CDR2 are DFQATT and SNEGSKA (reference sequence). With V trimmed by 1 base and J by 0 bases, 9 bases remained unmatched. This CDR3 spans 18 amino acids. CDR3 amino acids: CSARGGTGVSNSNQPQHF. The CDR3 nucleotides read TGCAGTGCTAGAGGGGGGACAGGGGTGTCTAATAGCAATCAGCCCCAGCATTTT.

This rearrangement joins TRBV28 to TRBJ2-7; 7 positions match TRBD1. The ends lost 4 bases at V and 2 bases at J; junction bases unmatched: 8. Germline values: CDR1 MDHEN, CDR2 SYDVKM. This CDR3 has 15 amino acids. CDR3 DNA: TGTGCCAGCAGTTCACAGGGGCGTCCTCCCTACGAGCAGTACTTC. Its protein is CASSSQGRPPYEQYF.

The CDR3, as DNA: TGCAGTGCTAGAGATGGGCGAAAAGGCGAAAAACTGTTTTTT. This sequence encodes CSARDGRKGEKLFF. The chain uses TRBV20-1 and TRBJ1-4, with D unresolved. Germline lookup yields CDR1 DFQATT and CDR2 SNEGSKA (reference sequence). This CDR3 is 14 amino acids long. V shed 0 bases and J shed 8 bases, with 13 bases lying between them.

This clonotype was detected a few times. A much larger clone differs by one base, so this may be a read error. Here the CDR3 DNA reads TGTGCCAGCAGCCCGGGACGAGCGGGGACCTACGAGCAGTACTTC. Translating gives CASSPGRAGTYEQYF. The chain is built from TRBV3-1 and TRBJ2-7, with TRBD2 identical over 7 bases. The V gene end was trimmed by 4 bases and the J gene end by 2 bases; junction bases not matched to a gene: 8. This CDR3 is built from 15 residues. Germline CDR1 is LGHDT and CDR2 is YNNKEL (reference sequence).

This clonotype came up a few times. This sequence joins TRBV7-9 and TRBJ2-5, with D possibly being TRBD1 (6 bases). In germline, CDR1 is SEHNR, CDR2 FQNEAQ (reference sequence). V lost 5 bases to trimming and J lost 5 bases, with 15 bases between them. This CDR3 is 14 amino acids long. The CDR3 is CASSPPQGWETQYF. The CDR3 coding sequence is TGTGCCAGCAGCCCACCTCAGGGGTGGGAGACCCAGTACTTC.

The rearrangement joins TRBV6-2 or TRBV6-3 to TRBJ2-5; 8 bases agree with TRBD2. The CDR3 sequence is 13 residues long. The V gene's germline CDR1 is MNHEY and CDR2 SVGEGT. Losses at the gene ends were 6 bases for V and 7 bases for J; bases not matched to a gene: 7. CDR3 nucleotide sequence: TGTGCCAGCAGGACTAGCGCCCCAGGGACCCAGTACTTC. It specifies CASRTSAPGTQYF.

This rearrangement joins TRBV10-1 to TRBJ2-3; D possibly corresponds to TRBD2 (5 bases). Trimming pared 7 bases from V and 5 bases from J, leaving 16 bases between. Germline V CDR1 and CDR2: WNHNN, SYGVQD (reference sequence). This CDR3 contains 14 residues. This CDR3 is CASKAAGARDTQYF. The CDR3 coding sequence is TGCGCCAGCAAAGCGGCGGGTGCCCGAGATACGCAGTATTTT.

The V gene is TRBV7-4, the J gene TRBJ2-1; the D gene is possibly TRBD2 (6 bases). The CDR3 extends over 15 amino acids. Trimming left V 5 bases short and J 5 bases short, with 16 bases between. Per germline, CDR1 SGHVT and CDR2 SQSDAQ. The CDR3 is CASSIERGWDNEQFF. DNA for the CDR3: TGTGCCAGCAGCATAGAACGGGGGTGGGACAATGAGCAGTTCTTC.

The V gene is TRBV20-1, the J gene TRBJ2-5; D might be TRBD2 (5 bases). The end of the DNA fits TRBJ2-7 better, so the J call may be wrong. The germline V gene has CDR1 DFQATT and CDR2 SNEGSKA (reference sequence). The CDR3 is 15 residues long. The CDR3 DNA sequence: TGCAGTGCCACGTGGGAGAAGCGGCTGCTTTACGAGCAGTACTTC. Protein sequence: CSATWEKRLLYEQYF.

This clonotype has only a few counts. V is TRBV10-3 and J is TRBJ2-7; possibly TRBD2 for D (6 bases). The closer fit of TRBJ2-5 to the DNA end suggests the J call may be wrong. The CDR3 loop spans 12 amino acids. Per the germline V gene, CDR1 is ENHRY and CDR2 is SYGVKD. CDR3 DNA: TGTGCCATCAGTACTAGCATAGAGACCCAGTACTTC. This sequence encodes CAISTSIETQYF.

This clonotype occurred many times. This chain joins TRBV4-2 and TRBJ2-5; the D is unclear. V lost 0 bases to trimming and J lost 3 bases, with 11 bases between them. Germline loops: CDR1 LGHNA, CDR2 YNFKEQ. CDR3 size: 15 residues. CDR3 region: CASSQEGASEETQYF. Written as DNA, the CDR3 is TGTGCCAGCAGCCAAGAAGGAGCGTCGGAAGAGACCCAGTACTTC.

A note on this clonotype: One end of the junction fails to match germline, which may point to a read error. The chain has TRBV9 and TRBJ2-3, with TRBD1 identical over 9 bases. Germline values: CDR1 SGDLS, CDR2 YYNGEE. The CDR3 spans 15 residues. Here the CDR3 DNA reads TGTACCAGCAGCGTAGTCGGGACAGGGACGAATACGCAGTATTTT. Protein sequence: CTSSVVGTGTNTQYF.

The chain uses TRBV7-2 and TRBJ1-1, with D unclear. The ends were cut back, 3 bases at V and 0 bases at J, with 5 bases in the middle. The V gene's germline CDR1 is SGHTA and CDR2 FQGNSA. CDR3 length: 13 amino acids. CDR3 DNA: TGTGCCAGCAGCTTTAATGTGAACACTGAAGCTTTCTTT. This gives the protein CASSFNVNTEAFF. The complete variable domain, with remaining parts taken from reference TRBV7-2 and TRBJ1-1, reads GAGVSQSPSNKVTEKGKDVELRCDPISGHTALYWYRQSLGQGLEFLIYFQGNSAPDKSGLPSDRFSAERTGGSVSTLTIQRTQQEDSAVYLCASSFNVNTEAFFGQGTRLTVV.

This sequence joins TRBV5-1 and TRBJ2-7, with 10 bases that match TRBD1. Germline V gene data show CDR1 as SGHRS and CDR2 as YFSETQ. V was clipped by 4 bases and J by 6 bases; unmatched bases: 7. The CDR3 has 14 residues. CDR3 protein: CASSRDRGLREQYF. For the CDR3, the DNA is TGCGCCAGCAGCCGGGACAGGGGATTGCGCGAGCAGTACTTC.

This clonotype came up once. The chain has TRBV5-6 and TRBJ2-2, with 7 nucleotides matching TRBD1. The CDR3 contains 15 residues. V lost 3 bases and J lost 5; bases outside the gene matches: 7. In germline, CDR1 is SGHDT, CDR2 YYEEEE. DNA of the CDR3: TGTGCCAGCAGCTCGATGACAGGGTCGACCGGGGAGCTGTTTTTT. Its translation is CASSSMTGSTGELFF.

This clonotype was recorded a few times. V gene TRBV20-1 combines with J gene TRBJ2-3; D remains ambiguous. CDR3 length: 15 residues. V was cut by 3 bases and J by 2 bases, with 15 bases left in between. Germline V CDR1 and CDR2: DFQATT, SNEGSKA (reference sequence). DNA for the CDR3: TGCAGTGCTAGGGTGGGTGAGGCAACCACAGATACGCAGTATTTT. Amino acid sequence: CSARVGEATTDTQYF.

Only a few counts were recorded for this clonotype. The chain combines TRBV2 with TRBJ2-5; D is tentatively TRBD1 or TRBD2 (6 bases each). Germline V lookup: CDR1 SNHLY, CDR2 FYNNEI. Trimming took 6 bases from V and 8 from J, leaving 19 bases between them. The CDR3 loop spans 14 amino acids. As DNA, the CDR3 is TGTGCCAGCAGCTCTGGGGGGCTCGAAGGCACCCAGTACTTC. It translates to CASSSGGLEGTQYF.

The chain links TRBV20-1 to TRBJ2-5; TRBD2 matches 7 bases. This CDR3 is 15 amino acids long. Per germline, CDR1 DFQATT and CDR2 SNEGSKA (reference sequence). The V gene end was trimmed by 3 bases and the J gene end by 5 bases; junction bases not matched to a gene: 12. CDR3 amino acids: CSASRGGGRLETQYF. CDR3 coding DNA: TGCAGTGCTAGCCGGGGAGGCGGGAGACTGGAGACCCAGTACTTC.

The sample holds a few counts of this clonotype. The V and J genes are TRBV19 and TRBJ1-5, with D tentatively TRBD1 (5 bases). The V gene lost 6 bases and the J gene lost 4 bases, with 10 bases spanning the gap. Germline CDR1 and CDR2: LNHDA and SQIVND (reference sequence). The CDR3 has 13 residues. This CDR3 is CASRTDRNQPQHF. DNA of the CDR3: TGTGCCAGTAGGACCGACAGAAATCAGCCCCAGCATTTT. Complete variable domain (other parts from reference TRBV19 and TRBJ1-5): DGGITQSPKYLFRKEGQNVTLSCEQNLNHDAMYWYRQDPGQGLRLIYYSQIVNDFQKGDIAEGYSVSREKKESFPLTVTSAQKNPTAFYLCASRTDRNQPQHFGDGTRLSIL.

This clonotype was picked up a small number of times. The chain joins TRBV20-1 to TRBJ2-5; tentative D call: TRBD2 (6 bases). The ends were cut back, 6 bases at V and 4 bases at J, with 15 bases in the middle. Germline-derived CDR1 and CDR2 are DFQATT and SNEGSKA (reference sequence). The CDR3 consists of 13 residues. The CDR3 bases are TGCAGTGCCGGTACTCTTAGCGGAGAGACCCAGTACTTC. This encodes CSAGTLSGETQYF.

The chain is built from TRBV18 and TRBJ2-3; 9 bases fit TRBD2. From germline, CDR1 is KGHSH and CDR2 LQKENI. The CDR3 consists of 17 residues. Trimming took 1 base from V and 2 from J; bases not matched to a gene: 7. The CDR3 DNA is TGTGCCAGCTCACCACAGTGGCGGGAGGGAAACACAGATACGCAGTATTTT. Its translation: CASSPQWREGNTDTQYF. The full variable domain, with the rest looked up from reference TRBV18 and TRBJ2-3, is NAGVMQNPRHLVRRRGQEARLRCSPMKGHSHVYWYRQLPEEGLKFMVYLQKENIIDESGMPKERFSAEFPKEGPSILRIQQVVRGDSAAYFCASSPQWREGNTDTQYFGPGTRLTVL.

This chain uses TRBV7-2 with TRBJ2-5, with TRBD2 matching 13 bases. CDR1 is SGHTA, CDR2 FQGNSA, per germline. The CDR3 is 17 residues long. J lost 11 bases, V lost 1 base, and 13 bases had no gene match. CDR3: CASSLGSRTSGRNEQYF. CDR3 sequence (DNA): TGTGCCAGCAGCTTAGGATCGAGGACTAGCGGGAGAAATGAGCAGTACTTC.

The V and J genes are TRBV10-3 and TRBJ2-1; 9 bases match TRBD1. The trim removed 8 bases at V and 3 bases at J, leaving 5 bases unmatched. CDR3 size: 14 residues. Germline V gene data show CDR1 as ENHRY and CDR2 as SYGVKD. The CDR3 sequence: CAIGSGQGYNEQFF. The CDR3 bases are TGTGCCATCGGATCGGGACAGGGCTACAATGAGCAGTTCTTC.

This rearrangement joins TRBV6-6 to TRBJ2-1; D remains unclear. The CDR3 sequence is 12 residues long. Germline loops: CDR1 MNHNY, CDR2 SVGAGI (reference sequence). V gave up 6 bases and J gave up 9 bases, with 12 bases separating them. CDR3 residues: CASSLVWGEQFF. Here the CDR3 DNA reads TGTGCCAGCAGCCTCGTGTGGGGTGAGCAGTTCTTC.